The subject of this entry is one T cell receptor beta chain. Germline CDR1 reads SGDLS; CDR2 reads YYNGEE. The trim removed 3 bases at V and 2 bases at J, leaving 4 bases unmatched. This CDR3 is built from 15 residues. The data originate from a study of cytotoxic CD8 clonotypes in ibrutinib-treated CLL. The protocol was immunoSEQ multiplex PCR, while the TCRdb copy is restricted to in-frame clones and leaves out a portion. Of 160,000 or so clones listed, 84% were seen once; the top ten hold about 4.5%. This rearrangement joins TRBV9 to TRBJ1-5, with TRBD1 identical over 8 bases. This TCR was sampled from a human donor with chronic lymphocytic leukemia. The sample in question was PBMCs, obtained after 24 months of ibrutinib treatment. This chain's CDR3 is CASSGQGHGNQPQHF. DNA of the CDR3: TGTGCCAGCAGCGGACAGGGGCATGGCAATCAGCCCCAGCATTTT.